This TCR beta chain was captured in a study of CD4 and CD8 cells across lung adenocarcinoma regions. TCRdb called the PCR reads again in MiXCR, with one record for every CDR3 protein. The table shows approximately 9,000 distinct CDR3 sequences, with 40% to 55% occurring only once. This clonotype has a single count. A junction boundary mismatches the germline segment, possibly from a read error. Sample: CD4+ T cells from the margin of a lung tumor. This TCR was sampled from a female donor with lung adenocarcinoma. The CD4 and CD8 labels of this study may be unreliable.

This CDR3 is CASKFAAGDKDTQYF. CDR3 nucleotides: TGTGCCAGCAAGTTCGCGGCGGGGGACAAAGATACCCAGTACTTC. This chain joins TRBV27 and TRBJ2-5; tentatively, D is TRBD2 (7 bases). Germline V lookup: CDR1 MNHEY, CDR2 SMNVEV (reference sequence). This CDR3 is built from 15 residues.